The 20 T cell receptor beta chains below were found in one sample sequenced in a study of radiation and T cells in renal cell carcinoma. The time point: blood 2 weeks post-SBRT. Treatment reported: 15 Gy SBRT to primary tumor, nephrectomy 4 weeks later. Here immunoSEQ multiplex PCR was the method, and the copy in TCRdb shows in-frame clones only, minus some. This sample has fewer than 150,000 clones, with more than 75% found just once. This material consisted of blood, taken from a patient whose treatment included radiotherapy and nephrectomy. The receptors come from a woman aged 70-85 years with renal cell carcinoma.

V usage is TRBV5-8 and J usage is TRBJ2-7; 9 bases align to TRBD1. Germline assignment: CDR1 SGHTS and CDR2 YDEGEE. There are 17 residues in the CDR3. V lost 2 bases and J lost 0; bases outside the gene matches: 9. CDR3 in amino acids: CASSLAGTGIYSYEQYF. CDR3 coding DNA: TGTGCCAGCAGCTTAGCCGGGACAGGGATTTACTCCTACGAGCAGTACTTC.

This clone was seen a single time. The V gene is TRBV28, the J gene TRBJ1-5, with TRBD1 as a possible D gene (6 bases). The germline V and J ends were trimmed by 2 bases and 0 bases, with 11 bases remaining between them. The CDR3 has 16 amino acids. Looked up from germline, CDR1 is MDHEN and CDR2 is SYDVKM. In DNA, the CDR3 is TGTGCCAGCAGTTTACCGGGACAACGTAGCAATCAGCCCCAGCATTTT. This codes for CASSLPGQRSNQPQHF.

This clone has just one count. The chain couples TRBV10-2 to TRBJ1-2, with TRBD1 as a possible D gene (6 bases). Germline CDR1 WSHSY, CDR2 SAAADI. V was clipped by 4 bases and J by 5 bases, with 14 bases between them. This CDR3 has 14 residues. In DNA form, the CDR3 reads TGCGCCAGCAGTGGTGAAGGGGGAGGGTATGGCTACACCTTC. Amino acids: CASSGEGGGYGYTF.

The chain couples TRBV29-1 to TRBJ2-3; 10 nucleotides agree with TRBD2. CDR1 SQVTM and CDR2 ANQGSEA come from the germline V gene. This CDR3 has 16 residues. The V gene end was trimmed by 4 bases and the J gene end by 0 bases; junction bases not matched to a gene: 7. CDR3 DNA sequence: TGCAGCGTTGCCGGACTAGCGGCTACTAGCACAGATACGCAGTATTTT. As protein: CSVAGLAATSTDTQYF.

The rearrangement joins TRBV21-1 to TRBJ1-1; TRBD1 is taken as the D call from the table, unchecked against the DNA. TRBV21-1 is termed a pseudogene. This CDR3 region has 18 residues. The CDR3: CASTPFGQGDIRNTEAFF. DNA of the CDR3: TGTGCCAGCACCCCTTTCGGACAGGGGGACATTAGGAACACTGAAGCTTTCTTT.

The chain carries TRBV20-1 and TRBJ2-7, with D perhaps matching TRBD1 (6 bases). V was cut by 5 bases and J by 4 bases, with 9 bases left in between. CDR1 is DFQATT, CDR2 SNEGSKA, per germline (reference sequence). The CDR3 contains 11 residues. This CDR3 reads CSAPRGYEQYF. Written as DNA, the CDR3 is TGCAGTGCTCCTAGGGGGTACGAGCAGTACTTC.

The genes are TRBV7-2 and TRBJ2-5, with 10 bases lining up with TRBD2. With 4 bases clipped from V and 4 bases from J, the junction kept 9 bases outside the gene matches. CDR1 is SGHTA, CDR2 FQGNSA, per germline. The CDR3 consists of 16 residues. The CDR3 DNA is TGTGCCAGCAGCTCCTTAGCGGGGGGCCGCGGAGAGACCCAGTACTTC. This gives the protein CASSSLAGGRGETQYF.

The chain has TRBV7-2 and TRBJ1-5, with D tentatively TRBD1 (6 bases). Trimming pared 5 bases from V and 4 bases from J, leaving 15 bases between. This CDR3 region has 15 residues. Germline V gene sequence: CDR1 SGHTA, CDR2 FQGNSA. The CDR3 nucleotides read TGTGCCAGCAGCGCGAGAGGGGGGATTAATCAGCCCCAGCATTTT. Protein product: CASSARGGINQPQHF.

The chain recombines TRBV4-2 with TRBJ1-3, with unresolved D. The CDR3 runs 16 residues. CDR1 and CDR2 from the germline V gene are LGHNA and YNFKEQ. V gave up 0 bases and J gave up 4 bases, with 13 bases separating them. As DNA, the CDR3 is TGTGCCAGCAGCCAAGAAACGGACGGCTTAGGAAACACCATATATTTT. It yields the protein CASSQETDGLGNTIYF.

The rearrangement links TRBV2 to TRBJ1-2, with TRBD1 identical over 8 bases. The CDR3 is made up of 12 amino acids. The V segment lost 6 bases and the J segment 3 bases; nucleotides outside the gene matches: 0. Germline CDR1 reads SNHLY; CDR2 reads FYNNEI. The CDR3 loop reads CASRTGDYGYTF. The CDR3 nucleotides are TGTGCCAGCAGGACAGGGGACTATGGCTACACCTTC.

The chain employs TRBV19 and TRBJ1-1; D possibly corresponds to TRBD1 (6 bases). Trimming removed 1 base at V and 1 base at J, with 7 bases between. Germline V CDR1 and CDR2: LNHDA, SQIVND (reference sequence). The CDR3 runs 14 residues. CDR3 bases: TGTGCCAGTAGTATAGGGGGGCGGAACACTGAAGCTTTCTTT. This sequence encodes CASSIGGRNTEAFF.

V usage is TRBV19 and J usage is TRBJ2-1; D possibly corresponds to TRBD2 (5 bases). Trimming stripped 7 bases from V and 9 bases from J, with 22 bases between. Germline assignment: CDR1 LNHDA and CDR2 SQIVND (reference sequence). The CDR3 covers 15 residues. The CDR3 DNA is TGTGCCAGTAAGCCCTTAGCGTGGGATGAGGGTGAGCAGTTCTTC. The encoded protein is CASKPLAWDEGEQFF.

The chain is built from TRBV7-9 and TRBJ1-1, with D uncertain. Trimming removed 4 bases from V and 6 bases from J, with 9 bases in between. From germline, CDR1 is SEHNR and CDR2 FQNEAQ (reference sequence). This CDR3 contains 12 residues. Written as DNA, the CDR3 is TGTGCCAGCAGCTCCCCCCGTCCTGAAGCTTTCTTT. This translates into CASSSPRPEAFF.

V usage is TRBV6-5 and J usage is TRBJ1-2; D is unresolved. The CDR3 is 15 amino acids. V was pared by 4 bases and J by 8 bases, with 20 bases between. Germline CDR1 is MNHEY and CDR2 is SVGAGI. The CDR3 region is CASSSVRPSSMGYTF. CDR3 DNA: TGTGCCAGCAGTTCCGTCCGACCCTCTTCTATGGGCTACACCTTC.

The V and J genes are TRBV18 and TRBJ1-5, with D possibly matching TRBD1 (5 bases). Trimming removed 6 bases from V and 6 bases from J, with 18 bases in between. The CDR3 runs to 15 residues. Germline V gene data show CDR1 as KGHSH and CDR2 as LQKENI. The CDR3 protein is CASSPGTSGGQPQHF. The CDR3 nucleotides read TGTGCCAGCTCCCCCGGGACCTCGGGGGGTCAGCCCCAGCATTTT.

The DNA of the CDR3 is TGCGCCAGCAGCTTGGTGCCAGGTCCTCATCAGCCCCAGCATTTT. It encodes CASSLVPGPHQPQHF. The rearrangement uses TRBV5-1 and TRBJ1-5, with unresolved D. The CDR3 runs to 15 residues. CDR1 is SGHRS, CDR2 YFSETQ, per germline. Trimming removed 0 bases at V and 5 bases at J, with 12 bases between.

J is TRBJ2-2 and V is TRBV6-6; TRBD2 is a possible D gene (6 bases). V lost 1 base, J lost 0 bases, and 9 bases lay in between. The CDR3 covers 16 residues. Germline V gene data show CDR1 as MNHNY and CDR2 as SVGAGI (reference sequence). The CDR3 is CASSYFGTPNTGELFF. As DNA, the CDR3 is TGTGCCAGCAGTTACTTCGGGACTCCGAACACCGGGGAGCTGTTTTTT.

This sequence joins TRBV7-2 and TRBJ1-5; D remains ambiguous. CDR3 length: 15 amino acids. Trimming left V 2 bases short and J 3 bases short, with 11 bases between. Per germline, CDR1 SGHTA and CDR2 FQGNSA. The CDR3 reads CASSLSGETNQPQHF. The CDR3 nucleotides read TGTGCCAGCAGCTTAAGTGGAGAGACCAATCAGCCCCAGCATTTT.

V usage is TRBV14 and J usage is TRBJ2-7; no firm D call. Germline CDR1 is SGHDN and CDR2 is FVKESK. CDR3 size: 9 residues. Between the trimmed V and J ends, which lost 10 bases and 6 bases, there was a span of 7 bases. CDR3 sequence (DNA): TGTGCCACCACAACCGAGCAGTACTTC. Translating gives CATTTEQYF.

This chain joins TRBV4-1 and TRBJ1-1, with TRBD1 matching 7 bases. From germline, CDR1 is MGHRA and CDR2 YSYEKL. J lost 0 bases, V lost 4 bases, and 8 bases had no gene match. This CDR3 has 16 residues. CDR3 sequence reads: CASSPRDRNLNTEAFF. DNA of the CDR3: TGCGCCAGCAGCCCCCGGGACAGAAATTTGAACACTGAAGCTTTCTTT.